This T cell receptor beta chain was recovered during a study of blood T cell repertoires in COVID-19 (dated by TCRdb to the early 2020s). Background for the entire study: Samples from collaborators originated in the United States, Italy and Spain and spanned both the acute and convalescent phases of COVID-19. The prospective study material was composed of cDNA or gDNA derived from T cells, B-cell-depleted T cells, or PBMCs. The dataset comprised deeply sampled blood TCRbeta repertoires from subjects exposed to, actively infected with, or recovered from COVID-19. The repertoires were released in a freely available public database meant as a resource for research on the immune response to SARS-CoV-2. The samples were drawn from two sources: the first 160 participants of the ongoing ImmuneRACE study, and over 1,000 subjects contributed by 6 global collaborators. The sample metadata nearly always contained a de-identified subject ID, COVID-19 status, age in years and sex. Where available, HLA class I and class II types were taken from metadata supplied by the sample provider and were not determined by assay-based typing.

A word on this clone: Its antigen is unknown. No clone much larger than this one lies a single base away; base qualities are absent.

Study-wide findings and limitations: The quantity of clinical and demographic metadata differed by source and by participant and was supplied without curation.

CDR1 and CDR2 were assigned from the germline V gene as SQVTM and ANQGSEA. From cysteine to phenylalanine, the CDR3 is 14 amino acids long. The read is trimmed to its CDR3 DNA, 42 bases read in frame from base 1. The V end gives up 6 bases and the J end 6 bases, leaving 11 bases in the junction not matched to a gene. The immunoSEQ Assay, a bias-controlled multiplex PCR, was used to amplify TCRbeta CDR3 regions from genomic DNA. In the source study's methods: The number of nucleated cells in each sample was estimated from the amplification of reference gene primers within the assay. Sequence reads were collapsed and filtered to measure the absolute abundance of every unique TCRbeta CDR3 rearrangement. For each sample, productive Simpson clonality was calculated as the square root of Simpson's diversity index over productive rearrangements. TCRdb took over this immuneACCESS table, retaining in-frame rearrangements with V and J assigned. Such tables are incomplete; in checked studies, under half of the missing clones stem from an unresolved V gene, and the remainder is unexplained. That table supplies the V and J calls and clone size; D and trimming were determined from the DNA. Here the sample has about 150,000 clones; 76% occur a single time. The top ten hold less than 4.5% of the sample.

Collaborating institutions collected whole blood in K2EDTA tubes following their own protocols. For TCRbeta analysis, collaborators shipped samples in one of three forms: frozen whole blood, isolated PBMCs, or DNA extracted from either of those sample types. Sequenced input: peripheral blood. This chain joins TRBV29-1 to TRBJ2-1; the central 7 bases match TRBD2. The sequence derives from a woman of 80 years or more with acute or convalescent COVID-19. The DNA sequence follows: TGCAGCGTCCTCTTATTGGGACTAAGCAATGAGCAGTTCTTC. Its translation reads: CSVLLLGLSNEQFF.